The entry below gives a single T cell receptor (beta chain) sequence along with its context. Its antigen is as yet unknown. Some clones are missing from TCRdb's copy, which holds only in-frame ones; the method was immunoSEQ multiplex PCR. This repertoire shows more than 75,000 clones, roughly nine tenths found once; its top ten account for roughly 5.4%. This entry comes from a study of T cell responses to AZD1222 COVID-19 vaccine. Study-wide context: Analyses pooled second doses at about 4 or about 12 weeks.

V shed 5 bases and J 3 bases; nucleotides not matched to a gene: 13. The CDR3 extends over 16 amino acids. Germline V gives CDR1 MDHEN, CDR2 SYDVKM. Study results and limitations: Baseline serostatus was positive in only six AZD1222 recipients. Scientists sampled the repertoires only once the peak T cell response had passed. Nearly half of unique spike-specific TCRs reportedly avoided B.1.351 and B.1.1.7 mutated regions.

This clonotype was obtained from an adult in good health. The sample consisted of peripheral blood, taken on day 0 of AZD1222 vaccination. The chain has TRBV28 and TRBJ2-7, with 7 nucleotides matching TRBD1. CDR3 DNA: TGTGCCAGCAGTCCCCACAGGGGCGAGGGGATCTACGAGCAGTACTTC. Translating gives CASSPHRGEGIYEQYF.